Below, 27 T cell receptor beta chains from the same sample are listed, as sequenced in a study of blood T cell repertoires in COVID-19. Here immunoSEQ multiplex PCR was the method, and the copy in TCRdb shows in-frame clones only, minus some. The sample includes 90,000 to 150,000 clones, around nine tenths of them seen just once. The sequencing input was peripheral blood. Every receptor here comes from a woman in her forties or fifties with acute or convalescent COVID-19.

J is TRBJ1-3 and V is TRBV19, with D perhaps TRBD1 (5 bases). The ends were cut back, 7 bases at V and 4 bases at J, with 20 bases in the middle. Germline-derived CDR1 and CDR2 are LNHDA and SQIVND (reference sequence). The CDR3 has 16 amino acids. CDR3 sequence: CASNSPRQGAGNTIYF. DNA of the CDR3: TGTGCCAGTAATAGTCCTAGGCAGGGTGCGGGAAACACCATATATTTT.

A single count supports this clone. V is TRBV11-2 and J is TRBJ2-2; D gene ambiguous. The CDR3 covers 14 residues. Looked up from germline, CDR1 is SGHAT and CDR2 is FQNNGV. V dropped 3 bases and J dropped 5 bases, with 10 bases sitting between them. CDR3: CASSLVERTGELFF. CDR3 bases: TGTGCCAGCAGCTTGGTGGAGAGGACCGGGGAGCTGTTTTTT.

This clone occurred a few times. The CDR3, as DNA: TGTGCCAGCCAGGGACCGGGACAGGGTTCCTACAATGAGCAGTTCTTC. Its translation is CASQGPGQGSYNEQFF. The rearrangement joins TRBV5-4 to TRBJ2-1; TRBD1 agrees at 9 bases. The CDR3 covers 16 residues. J lost 1 base, V lost 7 bases, and 9 bases had no gene match. Germline loops: CDR1 SGHNT, CDR2 YYREEE (reference sequence).

The CDR3 DNA reads as TGTGCCAGCAGCTTACGGACTAGCGGGAGCACAGATACGCAGTATTTT. Amino acids: CASSLRTSGSTDTQYF. The V call is TRBV5-6, the J call TRBJ2-3; TRBD2 aligns across 11 bases. In germline, CDR1 is SGHDT, CDR2 YYEEEE. This CDR3 spans 16 amino acids. The ends lost 2 bases at V and 0 bases at J; junction bases unmatched: 2.

This clone was seen just once. The chain has TRBV12-5 and TRBJ1-2, with TRBD1 matching 12 bases. This CDR3 region has 16 residues. V dropped 5 bases and J dropped 3; count of bases not matched to a gene: 7. From germline, CDR1 is LGHNT and CDR2 FRNRAP. For the CDR3, the DNA is TGTGCTAGTGGTCGGACGGGACAGGGGGCTCACTATGGCTACACCTTC. Translated: CASGRTGQGAHYGYTF. The full variable domain, with the rest looked up from reference TRBV12-5 and TRBJ1-2, is DARVTQTPRHKVTEMGQEVTMRCQPILGHNTVFWYRQTMMQGLELLAYFRNRAPLDDSGMPKDRFSAEMPDATLATLKIQPSEPRDSAVYFCASGRTGQGAHYGYTFGSGTRLTVV.

This clone was seen a single time. This chain uses TRBV19 with TRBJ1-2; D might be TRBD1 (6 bases). The CDR3 has 14 amino acids. Germline CDR1 LNHDA, CDR2 SQIVND (reference sequence). Trimming cost V 6 bases and J 0 bases, with 11 bases left between them. In DNA, the CDR3 is TGTGCCAGTAGCCCGACAGGAACTAACTATGGCTACACCTTC. Its translation is CASSPTGTNYGYTF.

The gene calls are TRBV6-6 and TRBJ1-5; 11 nucleotides match TRBD1. The CDR3 contains 18 residues. J was trimmed by 0 bases and V by 5 bases; bases with no gene match: 9. The germline CDR1 and CDR2 sequences are MNHNY and SVGAGI (reference sequence). The CDR3 reads CASSPRGQGVDSNQPQHF. CDR3 DNA sequence: TGTGCCAGCAGTCCTCGGGGACAGGGGGTAGATAGCAATCAGCCCCAGCATTTT.

This clone turned up a few times. The CDR3 region is CASSLIGLTYEQYF. CDR3 sequence (DNA): TGTGCCAGCAGCTTGATAGGACTTACCTACGAGCAGTACTTC. The chain is built from TRBV7-9 and TRBJ2-7; the D gene is possibly TRBD2 (5 bases). The CDR3 is 14 amino acids. Germline CDR1 and CDR2: SEHNR and FQNEAQ (reference sequence). Trimming removed 3 bases at V and 2 bases at J, with 11 bases between.

J is TRBJ2-1 and V is TRBV10-2, with 9 nucleotides matching TRBD2. Germline V gene lookup returns CDR1 WSHSY and CDR2 SAAADI. The junction had 5 bases not matched to a gene; V was cut back by 6 bases and J by 8 bases. CDR3 length: 13 residues. The CDR3 sequence: CASRTSGSYEQFF. CDR3 nucleotides: TGCGCCAGCAGAACTAGCGGGTCCTATGAGCAGTTCTTC.

This chain connects TRBV19 to TRBJ2-1; D is uncertain. CDR1 is LNHDA and CDR2 is SQIVND in the germline V gene (reference sequence). CDR3 length equals 15 residues. V lost 3 bases and J lost 4, with 13 bases in between. This CDR3 reads CASSIGGQEYNEQFF. For the CDR3, the DNA is TGTGCCAGTAGTATCGGCGGTCAAGAATACAATGAGCAGTTCTTC. Supplemented by reference TRBV19 and TRBJ2-1, the full variable domain reads DGGITQSPKYLFRKEGQNVTLSCEQNLNHDAMYWYRQDPGQGLRLIYYSQIVNDFQKGDIAEGYSVSREKKESFPLTVTSAQKNPTAFYLCASSIGGQEYNEQFFGPGTRLTVL.

The J gene is TRBJ2-1, the V gene TRBV19; possible D gene TRBD2, 6 bases. Germline V CDR1 and CDR2: LNHDA, SQIVND (reference sequence). V was clipped by 7 bases and J by 7 bases, with 17 bases between them. The CDR3 totals 14 residues. The CDR3 loop is CASTPGAAVNEQFF. The CDR3 coding sequence is TGTGCCAGTACCCCGGGAGCGGCAGTTAATGAGCAGTTCTTC.

This rearrangement joins TRBV11-2 to TRBJ2-5; TRBD2 is a possible D gene (6 bases). V dropped 4 bases and J dropped 0 bases, with 18 bases sitting between them. From germline, CDR1 is SGHAT and CDR2 FQNNGV. The CDR3 runs to 17 residues. The CDR3 spells CASSSFGGASDQETQYF. Here the CDR3 DNA reads TGTGCCAGCAGCTCGTTCGGAGGGGCGTCTGACCAAGAGACCCAGTACTTC.

The CDR3 DNA reads as TGCGCCAGCTCTCGGGGACAGGGGTCGGAGACCCAGTACTTC. It codes for CASSRGQGSETQYF. This chain links TRBV4-3 with TRBJ2-5, with 10 bases that match TRBD1. The V gene end was trimmed by 8 bases and the J gene end by 5 bases; junction bases not matched to a gene: 8. This CDR3 comprises 14 residues. Germline loops: CDR1 LGHNA, CDR2 YSLEER.

The chain carries TRBV27 and TRBJ2-7; TRBD2 might be the D (5 bases). Trimming removed 10 bases from V and 4 bases from J, with 20 bases in between. CDR1 and CDR2 from the germline V gene are MNHEY and SMNVEV (reference sequence). The CDR3 is 14 amino acids. The chain's CDR3 is CATPEADGQYEQYF. The CDR3 coding sequence is TGTGCCACCCCGGAGGCGGACGGTCAGTACGAGCAGTACTTC.

This chain connects TRBV10-1 to TRBJ1-4; D ambiguous. The V gene lost 4 bases and the J gene lost 0 bases, with 24 bases spanning the gap. The CDR3 has 20 amino acids. Germline loops: CDR1 WNHNN, CDR2 SYGVQD (reference sequence). CDR3 residues: CASSGPGEEGVTATNEKLFF. The CDR3, as DNA: TGCGCCAGCAGTGGCCCCGGGGAAGAAGGAGTCACTGCAACTAATGAAAAACTGTTTTTT.

This clone was seen a handful of times. The chain combines TRBV7-2 with TRBJ1-4; TRBD1 matches at 8 bases. The CDR3 is 15 residues long. CDR1 and CDR2 (germline): SGHTA, FQGNSA. V shed 5 bases, J shed 8 bases, and the junction held 10 bases outside the gene matches. CDR3 loop: CASSPDRGRKEKLFF. CDR3 coding DNA: TGTGCCAGCAGCCCAGACAGGGGACGGAAAGAAAAACTGTTTTTT.

This chain connects TRBV19 to TRBJ1-1; 8 bases are shared with TRBD1. From germline, CDR1 is LNHDA and CDR2 SQIVND (reference sequence). The V gene end was trimmed by 0 bases and the J gene end by 5 bases; junction bases not matched to a gene: 2. The CDR3 extends over 14 amino acids. The CDR3 nucleotides read TGTGCCAGTAGTATAGACCAGGGGGCGACTGAAGCTTTCTTT. Its protein is CASSIDQGATEAFF.

This chain uses TRBV6-6 with TRBJ1-5; D is unclear. The germline V gene has CDR1 MNHNY and CDR2 SVGAGI (reference sequence). The V end lost 6 bases, the J end lost 6 bases, and 9 bases lay between the germline ends. CDR3 size: 12 residues. CDR3: CASSQDFQPQHF. DNA for the CDR3: TGTGCCAGCAGCCAGGACTTTCAGCCCCAGCATTTT.

As regards this clone: Other nucleotide sequences in the sample specify the same CDR3. The rearrangement uses TRBV5-1 and TRBJ1-2; 9 bases line up with TRBD1. The CDR3 loop spans 14 amino acids. CDR1 and CDR2 (germline): SGHRS, YFSETQ. V gave up 2 bases and J gave up 6 bases; unmatched junction bases: 5. For the CDR3, the DNA is TGCGCCAGCAGCTTACCCGGGACAGGGAATGGCTACACCTTC. Translation: CASSLPGTGNGYTF.

This chain connects TRBV30 to TRBJ1-1, with no clear D. The CDR3 has 11 residues. V was trimmed by 6 bases and J by 4 bases, leaving 9 bases between them. Germline values: CDR1 GTSNPN, CDR2 SVGIG (reference sequence). CDR3 coding DNA: TGTGCCTGCGGTTTTCGCACTGAAGCTTTCTTT. As protein: CACGFRTEAFF. The whole variable domain, remainder taken from reference TRBV30 and TRBJ1-1, is SQTIHQWPATLVQPVGSPLSLECTVEGTSNPNLYWYRQAAGRGLQLLFYSVGIGQISSEVPQNLSASRPQDRQFILSSKKLLLSDSGFYLCACGFRTEAFFGQGTRLTVV.

The chain links TRBV2 to TRBJ1-5, with D perhaps matching TRBD1 (5 bases). Trimming cost V 5 bases and J 7 bases, with 15 bases left between them. Germline V gives CDR1 SNHLY, CDR2 FYNNEI. The CDR3 is 14 residues long. CDR3 protein: CASSQTSQEQPQHF. Written as DNA, the CDR3 is TGTGCCAGCAGTCAAACCTCACAGGAGCAGCCCCAGCATTTT.

V is TRBV7-2 and J is TRBJ1-6, with D possibly matching TRBD1 (5 bases). This CDR3 comprises 14 residues. Between the trimmed V and J ends, which lost 0 bases and 10 bases, there was a span of 10 bases. Germline V gene lookup returns CDR1 SGHTA and CDR2 FQGNSA. The CDR3 coding sequence is TGTGCCAGCAGCTTAGCAGGGGTTGGATCACCCCTCCACTTT. Translated, it gives CASSLAGVGSPLHF.

This chain joins TRBV5-1 and TRBJ1-2, with D hard to call. Trimming shortened V by 2 bases and J by 6 bases, and 17 bases separated the two germline ends. This CDR3 has 15 residues. CDR1 and CDR2 (germline): SGHRS, YFSETQ. This CDR3 reads CASSFLLLGSNGYTF. Written as DNA, the CDR3 is TGCGCCAGCAGCTTTCTTCTTCTGGGCAGCAATGGCTACACCTTC.

The J gene is TRBJ1-3, the V gene TRBV13, with D possibly TRBD1 on 5 matching bases. CDR3 length: 17 amino acids. Germline V CDR1 and CDR2: PRHDT, FYEKMQ (reference sequence). The ends were cut back, 5 bases at V and 1 base at J, with 18 bases in the middle. DNA of the CDR3: TGTGCCAGCAGCCCTGCCGGGCAGGGACTGTCTGGAAACACCATATATTTT. Translating gives CASSPAGQGLSGNTIYF.

This rearrangement joins TRBV7-9 to TRBJ2-5; tentative D call: TRBD2 (5 bases). V lost 1 base to trimming and J lost 2 bases, with 8 bases between them. There are 14 residues in the CDR3. Germline assignment: CDR1 SEHNR and CDR2 FQNEAQ (reference sequence). The CDR3: CASSLEAEQETQYF. As DNA, the CDR3 is TGTGCCAGCAGCTTAGAAGCGGAACAAGAGACCCAGTACTTC.

This rearrangement joins TRBV5-6 to TRBJ2-7; possibly TRBD2 for D (5 bases). V was cut by 0 bases and J by 3 bases, with 10 bases left in between. The CDR3 has 14 amino acids. In germline, CDR1 is SGHDT, CDR2 YYEEEE. The CDR3 coding sequence is TGTGCCAGCAGCTTGGGGACGGGGAACTACGAGCAGTACTTC. This codes for CASSLGTGNYEQYF.

The V call is TRBV6-5, the J call TRBJ1-5; tentative D call: TRBD1 (6 bases). The CDR3 loop spans 15 amino acids. Germline-derived CDR1 and CDR2 are MNHEY and SVGAGI. V shed 10 bases and J shed 4 bases, with 20 bases lying between them. CDR3 coding DNA: TGTGCCACCGAGTATTACACAGGGAGAAATCAGCCCCAGCATTTT. It yields the protein CATEYYTGRNQPQHF.